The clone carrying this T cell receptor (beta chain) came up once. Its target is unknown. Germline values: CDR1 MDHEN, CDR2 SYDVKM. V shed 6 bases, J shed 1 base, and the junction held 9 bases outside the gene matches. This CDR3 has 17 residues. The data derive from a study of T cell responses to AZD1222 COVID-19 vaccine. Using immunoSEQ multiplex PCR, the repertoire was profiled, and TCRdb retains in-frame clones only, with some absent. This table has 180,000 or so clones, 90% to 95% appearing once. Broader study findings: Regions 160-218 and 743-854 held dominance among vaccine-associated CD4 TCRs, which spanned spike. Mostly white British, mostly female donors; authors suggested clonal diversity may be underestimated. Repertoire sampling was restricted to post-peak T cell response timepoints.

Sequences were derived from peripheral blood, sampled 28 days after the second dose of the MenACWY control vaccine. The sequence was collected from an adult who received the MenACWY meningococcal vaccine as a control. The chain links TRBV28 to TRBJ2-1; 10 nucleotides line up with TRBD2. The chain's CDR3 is CASRRGSGGKSYNEQFF. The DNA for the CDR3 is TGTGCCAGCAGGAGGGGTAGCGGGGGGAAATCCTACAATGAGCAGTTCTTC.